These T cell receptor beta chains were read from a single sample in a study of CD8 T cells in Susac syndrome. TCRdb used MiXCR to reprocess the immunoSEQ multiplex PCR reads, holding one entry per CDR3 protein. The data contain fewer than 150,000 distinct CDR3 sequences, about 90% of them singletons. Sequenced sample: CD8+ T cells from PBMCs. The receptors were sampled from a human donor with multiple sclerosis. Both conserved end residues are part of each CDR3. A D gene is named only where the DNA matches it firmly. A row's size may be missing; if present it is once, few, many or a size class.

abundance: -
v_gene: TRBV7-9
j_gene: TRBJ2-7
d_gene: -
CDR3aa: CASVPAYSTEQYF
CDR3nt: TGTGCCAGCGTCCCAGCCTACTCCACCGAGCAGTACTTC

abundance: -
v_gene: TRBV12-3/TRBV12-4
j_gene: TRBJ2-7
d_gene: -
CDR3aa: CASSPGTAEQYF
CDR3nt: TGTGCCAGCAGCCCAGGGACGGCCGAGCAGTACTTC

abundance: -
v_gene: TRBV4-2
j_gene: TRBJ1-4
d_gene: -
CDR3aa: CAVQQELNEKLFF
CDR3nt: TGTGCCGTCCAACAGGAGTTGAATGAAAAACTGTTTTTT

abundance: -
v_gene: TRBV28
j_gene: TRBJ2-5
d_gene: -
CDR3aa: CASSPGATLQETQYF
CDR3nt: TGTGCCAGCAGTCCCGGGGCCACTCTTCAAGAGACCCAGTACTTC

abundance: -
v_gene: TRBV5-6
j_gene: TRBJ2-1
d_gene: TRBD2
CDR3aa: CASSLELAGGTGDEQFF
CDR3nt: TGTGCCAGCAGCTTGGAACTAGCGGGAGGGACAGGCGATGAGCAGTTCTTC

abundance: -
v_gene: TRBV5-1
j_gene: TRBJ2-2
d_gene: -
CDR3aa: CASSLLGGGTTGELFF
CDR3nt: TGCGCCAGCAGCTTACTGGGGGGAGGCACCACCGGGGAGCTGTTTTTT

abundance: -
v_gene: TRBV30
j_gene: TRBJ2-7
d_gene: -
CDR3aa: CAWSFAGILYEQYF
CDR3nt: TGTGCCTGGAGTTTTGCGGGGATCCTCTACGAGCAGTACTTC

abundance: -
v_gene: TRBV20-1
j_gene: TRBJ2-7
d_gene: -
CDR3aa: CSASRVYEQYF
CDR3nt: TGCAGTGCTAGCAGAGTCTACGAGCAGTACTTC

abundance: -
v_gene: TRBV27
j_gene: TRBJ1-1
d_gene: -
CDR3aa: CASSQARGTEAFF
CDR3nt: TGTGCCAGCAGTCAGGCCCGGGGGACTGAAGCTTTCTTT

abundance: -
v_gene: TRBV11-2
j_gene: TRBJ2-7
d_gene: TRBD1
CDR3aa: CASSQETTGLYEQYF
CDR3nt: TGTGCCAGCAGCCAAGAAACGACAGGGTTGTACGAGCAGTACTTC

abundance: -
v_gene: TRBV14
j_gene: TRBJ1-1
d_gene: -
CDR3aa: CASSLRRGGTEAFF
CDR3nt: TGTGCCAGCAGCCTCCGAAGGGGGGGCACTGAAGCTTTCTTT

abundance: -
v_gene: TRBV9
j_gene: TRBJ2-7
d_gene: -
CDR3aa: CASSVGDRGYEQYF
CDR3nt: TGTGCCAGCAGCGTAGGTGATAGGGGCTACGAGCAGTACTTC

abundance: -
v_gene: TRBV6-6
j_gene: TRBJ2-7
d_gene: -
CDR3aa: CASSDLINEQYF
CDR3nt: TGTGCCAGCAGTGACTTGATAAACGAGCAGTACTTC

abundance: -
v_gene: TRBV6-5
j_gene: TRBJ2-3
d_gene: -
CDR3aa: CASSYLTAPDTQYF
CDR3nt: TGTGCCAGCAGTTATTTGACCGCTCCAGATACGCAGTATTTT

abundance: few
v_gene: TRBV6-1
j_gene: TRBJ1-1
d_gene: -
CDR3aa: CASSEVGNTEAFF
CDR3nt: TGTGCCAGCAGTGAAGTGGGGAACACTGAAGCTTTCTTT

abundance: -
v_gene: TRBV28
j_gene: TRBJ2-3
d_gene: -
CDR3aa: CASSAGTQYF
CDR3nt: TGTGCCAGCAGTGCGGGTACGCAGTATTTT

abundance: -
v_gene: TRBV15
j_gene: TRBJ1-5
d_gene: -
CDR3aa: CATSRETTGQPQHF
CDR3nt: TGTGCCACCAGCAGAGAGACTACAGGCCAACCCCAGCATTTT

abundance: -
v_gene: TRBV28
j_gene: TRBJ1-2
d_gene: -
CDR3aa: CASSLSPFGGLYYGYTF
CDR3nt: TGTGCCAGCAGTCTATCTCCCTTCGGGGGTTTATACTATGGCTACACCTTC

abundance: once
v_gene: TRBV6-5
j_gene: TRBJ2-1
d_gene: TRBD2
CDR3aa: CASSYPRAGSSYNEQFF
CDR3nt: TGTGCCAGCAGTTACCCTAGAGCGGGGAGCTCCTACAATGAGCAGTTCTTC

abundance: -
v_gene: TRBV4-1
j_gene: TRBJ1-3
d_gene: -
CDR3aa: CASSNRDEGPGNTIYF
CDR3nt: TGCGCCAGCAGCAACCGGGACGAAGGCCCTGGAAACACCATATATTTT

abundance: -
v_gene: TRBV6-2/TRBV6-3
j_gene: TRBJ1-1
d_gene: -
CDR3aa: CASSYGRMNTEAFF
CDR3nt: TGTGCCAGCAGTTACGGCAGGATGAACACTGAAGCTTTCTTT

abundance: -
v_gene: TRBV5-1
j_gene: TRBJ1-5
d_gene: -
CDR3aa: CASSLAIGVQPQHF
CDR3nt: TGCGCCAGCAGCTTGGCCATTGGGGTTCAGCCCCAGCATTTT

abundance: -
v_gene: TRBV6-2/TRBV6-3
j_gene: TRBJ2-2
d_gene: -
CDR3aa: CASSYGPGELFF
CDR3nt: TGTGCCAGCAGTTACGGGCCCGGGGAGCTGTTTTTT

abundance: -
v_gene: TRBV5-6
j_gene: TRBJ2-1
d_gene: TRBD1
CDR3aa: CASSSPRTGEYEQFF
CDR3nt: TGTGCCAGCAGTTCCCCCCGGACAGGGGAATATGAGCAGTTCTTC

abundance: -
v_gene: TRBV11-2
j_gene: TRBJ2-1
d_gene: -
CDR3aa: CASSLEGREQFF
CDR3nt: TGTGCCAGCAGCTTAGAGGGCCGCGAGCAGTTCTTC

abundance: -
v_gene: TRBV9
j_gene: TRBJ2-1
d_gene: -
CDR3aa: CASSVGTGFDEQFF
CDR3nt: TGTGCCAGCAGCGTAGGTACAGGGTTCGATGAGCAGTTCTTC

abundance: -
v_gene: TRBV15
j_gene: TRBJ2-2
d_gene: -
CDR3aa: CATSNDANGGTGELFF
CDR3nt: TGTGCCACCAGCAACGACGCGAATGGCGGGACCGGGGAGCTGTTTTTT

abundance: -
v_gene: TRBV12-3/TRBV12-4
j_gene: TRBJ2-7
d_gene: -
CDR3aa: CASSLQGHVSYEQYF
CDR3nt: TGTGCCAGCAGTTTACAGGGGCATGTATCCTACGAGCAGTACTTC

abundance: -
v_gene: TRBV7-9
j_gene: TRBJ2-5
d_gene: -
CDR3aa: CASSRVGGGETQYF
CDR3nt: TGTGCCAGCAGCCGGGTTGGGGGAGGAGAGACCCAGTACTTC

abundance: -
v_gene: TRBV3-1
j_gene: TRBJ1-5
d_gene: -
CDR3aa: CASSQATGKNQPQHF
CDR3nt: TGTGCCAGCAGCCAAGCAACAGGGAAAAATCAGCCCCAGCATTTT

abundance: -
v_gene: TRBV2
j_gene: TRBJ2-7
d_gene: -
CDR3aa: CASIGDATGEQYF
CDR3nt: TGTGCCAGCATCGGTGACGCCACCGGCGAGCAGTACTTC

abundance: -
v_gene: TRBV6-1
j_gene: TRBJ1-2
d_gene: -
CDR3aa: CASSEAEDRETAYGYTF
CDR3nt: TGTGCCAGCAGTGAAGCCGAGGATCGGGAGACAGCCTATGGCTACACCTTC

abundance: -
v_gene: TRBV29-1
j_gene: TRBJ2-7
d_gene: TRBD2
CDR3aa: CSVYAGGGYEQYF
CDR3nt: TGCAGCGTCTACGCCGGGGGGGGGTACGAGCAGTACTTC

abundance: -
v_gene: TRBV27
j_gene: TRBJ1-2
d_gene: -
CDR3aa: CASRYDGGYTF
CDR3nt: TGTGCCAGCAGATATGACGGCGGCTACACCTTC

abundance: -
v_gene: TRBV28
j_gene: TRBJ2-5
d_gene: -
CDR3aa: CASSFPQEETQYF
CDR3nt: TGTGCCAGCAGTTTCCCCCAGGAAGAGACCCAGTACTTC

abundance: once
v_gene: TRBV7-2
j_gene: TRBJ2-1
d_gene: -
CDR3aa: CASSLTDYNEQFF
CDR3nt: TGTGCCAGCAGCTTGACAGATTACAATGAGCAGTTCTTC

abundance: -
v_gene: TRBV9
j_gene: TRBJ2-1
d_gene: TRBD2
CDR3aa: CASTGGGNEQFF
CDR3nt: TGTGCCAGCACCGGGGGGGGCAATGAGCAGTTCTTC

abundance: -
v_gene: TRBV5-4
j_gene: TRBJ1-1
d_gene: -
CDR3aa: CASSLGGFEAFF
CDR3nt: TGTGCCAGCAGCTTGGGAGGTTTCGAAGCTTTCTTT

abundance: few
v_gene: TRBV12-5
j_gene: TRBJ2-7
d_gene: -
CDR3aa: CASGLDGGNYEQYF
CDR3nt: TGTGCTAGTGGCCTGGACGGAGGAAACTACGAGCAGTACTTC

abundance: -
v_gene: TRBV4-3
j_gene: TRBJ1-4
d_gene: -
CDR3aa: CASSQEGHYATNEKLFF
CDR3nt: TGCGCCAGCAGCCAAGAAGGACATTATGCAACTAATGAAAAACTGTTTTTT

abundance: few
v_gene: TRBV7-9
j_gene: TRBJ2-5
d_gene: TRBD2
CDR3aa: CASSLTGGQETQYF
CDR3nt: TGTGCCAGCAGTTTGACGGGGGGCCAAGAGACCCAGTACTTC

abundance: -
v_gene: TRBV4-2
j_gene: TRBJ2-2
d_gene: TRBD2
CDR3aa: CASSQGREPGELFF
CDR3nt: TGTGCCAGCAGCCAAGGGCGGGAGCCCGGGGAGCTGTTTTTT

abundance: -
v_gene: TRBV24-1
j_gene: TRBJ2-5
d_gene: -
CDR3aa: CATSFGNQETQYF
CDR3nt: TGTGCCACCAGTTTTGGGAACCAAGAGACCCAGTACTTC

abundance: -
v_gene: TRBV7-6
j_gene: TRBJ2-7
d_gene: -
CDR3aa: CASSPQRGVDEQYF
CDR3nt: TGTGCCAGCAGCCCCCAGCGAGGGGTCGACGAGCAGTACTTC

abundance: -
v_gene: TRBV27
j_gene: TRBJ2-1
d_gene: TRBD2
CDR3aa: CASSFGGSSYNEQFF
CDR3nt: TGTGCCAGCAGTTTCGGCGGGAGTTCCTACAATGAGCAGTTCTTC

abundance: -
v_gene: TRBV6-5
j_gene: TRBJ1-5
d_gene: TRBD1
CDR3aa: CASSSGQVNQPQHF
CDR3nt: TGTGCCAGCAGTTCTGGACAGGTCAATCAGCCCCAGCATTTT

abundance: -
v_gene: TRBV12-3/TRBV12-4
j_gene: TRBJ2-2
d_gene: -
CDR3aa: CASSLSEVTGELFF
CDR3nt: TGTGCCAGCAGTCTTTCGGAGGTCACCGGGGAGCTGTTTTTT

abundance: -
v_gene: TRBV2
j_gene: TRBJ1-3
d_gene: -
CDR3aa: CAFKSGGNTIYF
CDR3nt: TGTGCCTTCAAGTCAGGGGGAAACACCATATATTTT

abundance: -
v_gene: TRBV7-9
j_gene: TRBJ1-4
d_gene: TRBD1
CDR3aa: CASSAPRGQSTNEKLFF
CDR3nt: TGTGCCAGCAGCGCCCCAAGGGGACAGTCAACTAATGAAAAACTGTTTTTT

abundance: -
v_gene: TRBV2
j_gene: TRBJ2-1
d_gene: TRBD1
CDR3aa: CASDRGDEQFF
CDR3nt: TGTGCCAGCGACAGGGGGGACGAGCAGTTCTTC

abundance: once
v_gene: TRBV4-3
j_gene: TRBJ2-7
d_gene: TRBD2
CDR3aa: CASSPGASGTYYEQYF
CDR3nt: TGCGCCAGCAGCCCCGGTGCTAGCGGGACCTACTACGAGCAGTACTTC

abundance: -
v_gene: TRBV10-3
j_gene: TRBJ2-1
d_gene: -
CDR3aa: CAISESPVDNEQFF
CDR3nt: TGTGCCATCAGTGAGTCGCCAGTAGACAATGAGCAGTTCTTC

abundance: -
v_gene: TRBV25-1
j_gene: TRBJ2-1
d_gene: -
CDR3aa: CASSESPNEQFF
CDR3nt: TGTGCCAGCAGTGAATCCCCGAATGAGCAGTTCTTC

abundance: -
v_gene: TRBV11-2
j_gene: TRBJ1-2
d_gene: -
CDR3aa: CASNVGNGYTF
CDR3nt: TGTGCCAGCAATGTAGGGAATGGCTACACCTTC

abundance: -
v_gene: TRBV24-1
j_gene: TRBJ1-5
d_gene: -
CDR3aa: CATSEGVNQPQHF
CDR3nt: TGTGCCACCAGTGAAGGGGTAAATCAGCCCCAGCATTTT

abundance: -
v_gene: TRBV20-1
j_gene: TRBJ2-7
d_gene: TRBD2
CDR3aa: CSALSGEASSYEQYF
CDR3nt: TGCAGTGCCCTTAGCGGGGAGGCCTCCTCCTACGAGCAGTACTTC

abundance: -
v_gene: TRBV28
j_gene: TRBJ2-7
d_gene: TRBD1
CDR3aa: CASSLGQGGEQYF
CDR3nt: TGTGCCAGCAGTCTCGGACAGGGTGGCGAGCAGTACTTC

abundance: -
v_gene: TRBV19
j_gene: TRBJ2-6
d_gene: TRBD1
CDR3aa: CASSSGGSGANVLTF
CDR3nt: TGTGCCAGTTCCTCAGGGGGCTCTGGGGCCAACGTCCTGACTTTC

abundance: -
v_gene: TRBV29-1
j_gene: TRBJ2-7
d_gene: -
CDR3aa: CSVEEGSYYEQYF
CDR3nt: TGCAGCGTTGAAGAAGGCAGTTACTACGAGCAGTACTTC